Reported below is one T cell receptor beta chain. What it binds is unknown. TCRdb re-called the 5' RACE reads, yielding one record per CDR3 amino acid sequence without DNA. This sample contains 500,000 or so distinct CDR3 sequences. These data come from a study of T cells expressing NK-cell markers. Notes on the study in general: Questions lingered over whether expanded NKG2C+ T cell clones were HCMV-specific.

The CDR3 is 14 residues long. Per germline, CDR1 SQVTM and CDR2 ANQGSEA. The J gene is TRBJ2-3, the V gene TRBV29-1; TCRdb gives TRBD2 as the D gene, but with no DNA this cannot be confirmed. This clonotype was obtained from a man aged 18 to 30 in good health. Sequenced material: blood T cells: a sorted CD56 or NKG2C T cell subset, CD4+ or CD8+ T cells, or bulk PBMC T cells (not recorded which). The CDR3 spells CSVDKASGGDTQYF.